This TCR beta chain stems from a study of CD8+ T cells in alopecia areata. As for the study in general: Oral tofacitinib (5 to 10 mg twice daily) was administered to treated patients. Tofacitinib therapy took 6 to 18 months; 6 months off drug came after.

cDNA serving as the sequencing template came from extracted, reverse transcribed RNA. The method was immunoSEQ multiplex PCR; TCRdb's version includes in-frame clones alone and lacks a portion of them. Found here are about 250,000 clones, approximately 60% of them singletons; the top ten hold roughly 0.93%. Treatment denoted: oral pan-JAK inhibitor, 5-10 mg twice daily. This CDR3 region has 15 residues. Per the germline V gene, CDR1 is SNHLY and CDR2 is FYNNEI. The trim removed 2 bases at V and 4 bases at J, leaving 3 bases unmatched. The material sequenced was CD4+ T cells sorted from blood, taken at approximately week 52, from a patient treated with tofacitinib. The chain combines TRBV2 with TRBJ2-1, with 9 bases identical to TRBD2. The clonotype originates from a human donor with alopecia areata. DNA for the CDR3: TGTGCCAGCAGTGAATTAGCGGGGGCATACAATGAGCAGTTCTTC. It codes for CASSELAGAYNEQFF.